This passage covers 3 T cell receptor beta chains from one sample sequenced in a study of blood T cell repertoires in COVID-19. The repertoire was sequenced with immunoSEQ multiplex PCR; TCRdb's copy has only in-frame clones and lacks some. The sample consists of around 83,000 clones, 70% to 90% of them appearing once. Material for sequencing was peripheral blood. These receptors all come from a man aged 45-65 years with active or convalescent COVID-19.

The CDR3 DNA follows: TGTGCCAGCAGCTTAAGGGGGGGGGATTACAATGAGCAGTTCTTC. Protein sequence: CASSLRGGDYNEQFF. V is TRBV7-2 and J is TRBJ2-1, with D possibly TRBD2 on 7 matching bases. Trimming shortened V by 2 bases and J by 4 bases, and 12 bases separated the two germline ends. Germline V gene lookup returns CDR1 SGHTA and CDR2 FQGNSA. The CDR3 is 15 residues long. The variable domain in full, with the rest retrieved from reference TRBV7-2 and TRBJ2-1, is GAGVSQSPSNKVTEKGKDVELRCDPISGHTALYWYRQSLGQGLEFLIYFQGNSAPDKSGLPSDRFSAERTGGSVSTLTIQRTQQEDSAVYLCASSLRGGDYNEQFFGPGTRLTVL.

Only a few counts were recorded for this clone. The chain employs TRBV4-1 and TRBJ2-7; weak D call: TRBD1 (6 bases). The length of the CDR3 is 17 residues. The germline V gene encodes CDR1 MGHRA and CDR2 YSYEKL. Deletions cut 4 bases from V and 0 bases from J, with 19 bases between. The CDR3 loop is CASSPTSRGIASYEQYF. CDR3 nucleotide sequence: TGCGCCAGCAGCCCAACCTCAAGGGGGATTGCCTCCTACGAGCAGTACTTC.

Here the CDR3 reads CASSYGGTGGETQYF. The CDR3 DNA follows: TGTGCCAGCAGTTACGGCGGGACAGGGGGCGAAACGCAGTATTTT. The gene calls are TRBV6-5 and TRBJ2-3; 12 bases align to TRBD1. This CDR3 contains 15 residues. V lost 2 bases to trimming and J lost 9 bases; unmatched junction nucleotides: 6. CDR1 is MNHEY and CDR2 is SVGAGI in the germline V gene.